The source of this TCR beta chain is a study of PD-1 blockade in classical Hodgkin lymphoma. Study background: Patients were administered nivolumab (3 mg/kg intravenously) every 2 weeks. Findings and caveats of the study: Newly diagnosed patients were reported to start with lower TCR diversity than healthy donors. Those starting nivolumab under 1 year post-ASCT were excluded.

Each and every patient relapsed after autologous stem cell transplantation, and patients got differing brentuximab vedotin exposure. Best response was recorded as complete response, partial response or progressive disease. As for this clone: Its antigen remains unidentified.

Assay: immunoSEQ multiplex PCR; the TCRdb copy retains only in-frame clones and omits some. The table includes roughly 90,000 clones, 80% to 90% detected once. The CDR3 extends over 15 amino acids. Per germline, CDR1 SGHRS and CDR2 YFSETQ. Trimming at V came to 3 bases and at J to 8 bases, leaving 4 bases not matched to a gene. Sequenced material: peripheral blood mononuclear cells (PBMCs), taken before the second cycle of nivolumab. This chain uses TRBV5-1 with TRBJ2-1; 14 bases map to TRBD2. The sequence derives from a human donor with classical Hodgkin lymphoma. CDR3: CASSSGLAGGDEQFF. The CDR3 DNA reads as TGCGCCAGCAGCTCCGGACTAGCGGGAGGTGATGAGCAGTTCTTC.